This T cell receptor (beta chain) appears in the sequencing data of a study of shared clonotypes between healthy human individuals. Each replicate PCR on the sorted subsets used roughly 190 ng DNA (around 30,000 T cell genomes). Sequencing used immunoSEQ multiplex PCR; TCRdb keeps in-frame clones, though not all of them. The profile shows about 1,500,000 clones, over 95% of them singletons. The CDR3 spans 16 residues. The V gene's germline CDR1 is LNHNV and CDR2 YYDKDF (reference sequence). V was pared by 1 base and J by 8 bases, with 18 bases between. Sequenced sample: naive CD4+ T cells sorted from blood. Described subset: CD45RA+ positively selected. The sequence came from a man younger than 40 in good health. V gene TRBV15 combines with J gene TRBJ2-1; possibly TRBD1 for D (6 bases). The chain's CDR3 is CATSRGRGTGLDEQFF. CDR3 nucleotides: TGTGCCACCAGCAGAGGGCGAGGTACAGGGCTAGATGAGCAGTTCTTC.